A single sample gave rise to the 18 T cell receptor beta chains below, sequenced in a study of OX40 agonist ivuxolimab in advanced cancers. Using immunoSEQ multiplex PCR, the repertoire was profiled, and TCRdb retains in-frame clones only, with some absent. Found here are 85,000 to 90,000 clones, about 93% of them singletons; the top ten hold roughly 1.1%. Specimen: CD4+ or CD8+ T cells sorted from blood, collected in a trial of the OX40 agonist ivuxolimab. The receptor source for this set is an adult with an advanced solid tumor such as melanoma, head and neck, liver or kidney cancer.

The chain links TRBV19 to TRBJ2-7; D may be TRBD1 or TRBD2 (6 bases each). This CDR3 region has 13 residues. Trimming pared 2 bases from V and 5 bases from J, leaving 10 bases between. The V gene's germline CDR1 is LNHDA and CDR2 SQIVND (reference sequence). The CDR3 DNA reads as TGTGCCAGTAGTATAAAGGGGGGCGACGAGCAGTACTTC. Its protein product is CASSIKGGDEQYF. Looking up the rest from reference TRBV19 and TRBJ2-7 gives the full variable domain: DGGITQSPKYLFRKEGQNVTLSCEQNLNHDAMYWYRQDPGQGLRLIYYSQIVNDFQKGDIAEGYSVSREKKESFPLTVTSAQKNPTAFYLCASSIKGGDEQYFGPGTRLTVT.

The chain employs TRBV5-1 and TRBJ1-3, with D hard to call. The CDR3 loop spans 13 amino acids. The germline gives CDR1 SGHRS, CDR2 YFSETQ. Trimming took off 4 bases at V and 1 base at J, with 6 bases between the two ends. CDR3 sequence: CASSPGSGNTIYF. The CDR3 coding sequence is TGCGCCAGCAGCCCGGGATCTGGAAACACCATATATTTT.

The chain combines TRBV5-1 with TRBJ1-6, with D tentatively TRBD1 (5 bases). Germline lookup yields CDR1 SGHRS and CDR2 YFSETQ. This CDR3 has 14 amino acids. The V gene lost 0 bases and the J gene lost 7 bases, with 8 bases spanning the gap. The CDR3 spells CASSLAQENSPLHF. CDR3 DNA sequence: TGCGCCAGCAGCTTGGCACAGGAAAATTCACCCCTCCACTTT.

The chain links TRBV29-1 to TRBJ1-1; D is possibly TRBD1 (6 bases). V lost 4 bases and J lost 3, with 9 bases in between. The CDR3 length is 12 residues. CDR1 is SQVTM, CDR2 ANQGSEA, per germline. Written as DNA, the CDR3 is TGCAGCGTTGTCGGACAGCACACTGAAGCTTTCTTT. It specifies CSVVGQHTEAFF.

V and J are TRBV2 and TRBJ1-4; 7 nucleotides align to TRBD1. Germline V gene data show CDR1 as SNHLY and CDR2 as FYNNEI. The CDR3 runs to 15 residues. V shed 6 bases, J shed 4 bases, and the junction held 8 bases outside the gene matches. The CDR3 spells CASRPPTGSNEKLFF. CDR3 DNA: TGTGCCAGCAGACCACCGACAGGGAGTAATGAAAAACTGTTTTTT.

The chain is built from TRBV30 and TRBJ2-7; TRBD1 agrees at 8 bases. This CDR3 has 15 amino acids. Germline V gives CDR1 GTSNPN, CDR2 SVGIG (reference sequence). V lost 2 bases and J lost 1; bases outside the gene matches: 7. In DNA form, the CDR3 reads TGTGCCTGGAGTTATGGGACAGGCCAATCCTACGAGCAGTACTTC. It encodes CAWSYGTGQSYEQYF.

This chain links TRBV7-9 with TRBJ2-1, with 8 bases fitting TRBD2. The germline V gene encodes CDR1 SEHNR and CDR2 FQNEAQ (reference sequence). V lost 3 bases and J lost 3; bases outside the gene matches: 4. The CDR3 runs to 15 residues. The CDR3 DNA follows: TGTGCCAGCAGCTTTACTAGCGGAGACTACAATGAGCAGTTCTTC. Its protein is CASSFTSGDYNEQFF. Full variable domain (remainder filled in from reference TRBV7-9 and TRBJ2-1): DTGVSQNPRHKITKRGQNVTFRCDPISEHNRLYWYRQTLGQGPEFLTYFQNEAQLEKSRLLSDRFSAERPKGSFSTLEIQRTEQGDSAMYLCASSFTSGDYNEQFFGPGTRLTVL.

V and J are TRBV25-1 and TRBJ1-6; possibly TRBD1 for D (5 bases). Trimming shortened V by 2 bases and J by 2 bases, and 7 bases separated the two germline ends. This CDR3 comprises 15 residues. CDR1 is MGHDK and CDR2 is SYGVNS in the germline V gene. The CDR3 protein is CASSERGAYNSPLHF. In DNA, the CDR3 is TGTGCCAGCAGTGAACGGGGCGCCTATAATTCACCCCTCCACTTT.

The V gene is TRBV5-6, the J gene TRBJ1-6, with TRBD1 as a possible D gene (6 bases). Germline V gene data show CDR1 as SGHDT and CDR2 as YYEEEE. The CDR3 length is 16 residues. Trimming pared 3 bases from V and 7 bases from J, leaving 17 bases between. This CDR3 is CASSWGRWTENSPLHF. In DNA, the CDR3 is TGTGCCAGCAGCTGGGGCCGATGGACAGAGAATTCACCCCTCCACTTT.

This clone appeared many times. The CDR3 DNA reads as TGCGCCAGCAGCCGGTCAGGCGAAAAACTGTTTTTT. The encoded protein is CASSRSGEKLFF. This chain links TRBV4-1 with TRBJ1-4; unclear D gene. CDR3 length: 12 residues. Germline V CDR1 and CDR2: MGHRA, YSYEKL. Deletions cut 4 bases from V and 8 bases from J, with 8 bases between.

The chain has TRBV18 and TRBJ1-1, with D possibly TRBD1 on 5 matching bases. There are 16 residues in the CDR3. Germline V gene sequence: CDR1 KGHSH, CDR2 LQKENI. Between the trimmed V and J ends, which lost 6 bases and 2 bases, there was a span of 19 bases. The CDR3 sequence: CASSDLGQGLNTEAFF. The CDR3 DNA follows: TGTGCCAGCTCTGACCTAGGCCAGGGCCTCAACACTGAAGCTTTCTTT.

The chain employs TRBV7-9 and TRBJ1-5; tentatively, D is TRBD1 (5 bases). Trimming shortened V by 4 bases and J by 7 bases, and 20 bases separated the two germline ends. CDR3 size: 16 residues. Germline CDR1 reads SEHNR; CDR2 reads FQNEAQ (reference sequence). The CDR3 nucleotides are TGTGCCAGCAGCTCTAGCGGTGGGGGGGGAACGCAGCCCCAGCATTTT. The encoded protein is CASSSSGGGGTQPQHF.

The V and J genes are TRBV7-2 and TRBJ2-3; perhaps TRBD1 as D (5 bases). The germline gives CDR1 SGHTA, CDR2 FQGNSA. This CDR3 has 12 residues. Trimming cost V 5 bases and J 7 bases, with 10 bases left between them. For the CDR3, the DNA is TGTGCCAGCAGCGATTCAGGGAATACGCAGTATTTT. Its translation: CASSDSGNTQYF.

The gene calls are TRBV5-1 and TRBJ2-5; unclear D gene. The CDR3 sequence is 13 residues long. Germline V gene lookup returns CDR1 SGHRS and CDR2 YFSETQ. Trimming pared 2 bases from V and 2 bases from J, leaving 7 bases between. The chain's CDR3 is CASSFQSQETQYF. Here the CDR3 DNA reads TGCGCCAGCAGCTTCCAGAGTCAAGAGACCCAGTACTTC.

The chain recombines TRBV7-9 with TRBJ2-7, with a possible D match to TRBD1 (5 bases). This CDR3 has 13 amino acids. Trimming removed 4 bases at V and 3 bases at J, with 10 bases between. Germline V lookup: CDR1 SEHNR, CDR2 FQNEAQ (reference sequence). The CDR3 region has the DNA TGTGCCAGCAGCTATGGGGCGAGCTACGAGCAGTACTTC. Encoded protein: CASSYGASYEQYF.

This clone appeared once. The genes are TRBV28 and TRBJ2-7; 9 bases are shared with TRBD1. Germline CDR1 and CDR2: MDHEN and SYDVKM. The CDR3 loop spans 15 amino acids. The junction had 7 bases not matched to a gene; V was cut back by 5 bases and J by 2 bases. CDR3 loop: CASSPPGQGAYEQYF. Here the CDR3 DNA reads TGTGCCAGCAGTCCACCGGGACAGGGAGCCTACGAGCAGTACTTC.

This rearrangement joins TRBV7-9 to TRBJ1-1; the match to TRBD1 covers 8 bases. Germline V CDR1 and CDR2: SEHNR, FQNEAQ (reference sequence). Trimming at V came to 5 bases and at J to 2 bases, leaving 4 bases not matched to a gene. This CDR3 has 14 amino acids. CDR3 sequence reads: CASSAQGGNTEAFF. The CDR3, as DNA: TGTGCCAGCAGCGCACAGGGGGGAAACACTGAAGCTTTCTTT.

This chain connects TRBV19 to TRBJ2-1; unclear D gene. The CDR3 runs 16 residues. Per germline, CDR1 LNHDA and CDR2 SQIVND (reference sequence). V gave up 4 bases and J gave up 3 bases, with 16 bases separating them. The CDR3 sequence: CASSKGGLVGYNEQFF. The CDR3 DNA reads as TGTGCCAGTAGTAAGGGTGGGCTAGTCGGCTACAATGAGCAGTTCTTC.